This T cell receptor (beta chain) came from a study of T-cell reconstitution after alpha-beta-depleted transplantation in children. The study, taken as a whole, reports: In patients about two months after transplant, alpha-beta T cells reportedly arose from several hundred expanded graft clones.

Unique molecular identifiers were built into the TCRbeta library. TCRdb analysed the PCR reads with MiXCR anew, one entry per CDR3 protein. The sample yields around 670,000 distinct CDR3 sequences, around 14% seen once. This clonotype was picked up many times. What it binds is unknown. Germline V gives CDR1 SEHNR, CDR2 FQNEAQ (reference sequence). The CDR3 runs to 15 residues. V was pared by 0 bases and J by 1 base, with 10 bases between. The clonotype originates from a girl aged 2 to 10 with congenital amegakaryocytic thrombocytopenia, due to receive a stem cell transplant. The gene calls are TRBV7-9 and TRBJ2-7; the D gene is possibly TRBD1 (6 bases). This specimen consisted of PBMCs, obtained before TCRalphabeta/CD19-depleted stem cell transplant. CDR3 sequence: CASSLAQGRSYEQYF. CDR3 nucleotides: TGTGCCAGCAGCTTAGCGCAGGGGCGATCCTACGAGCAGTACTTC.